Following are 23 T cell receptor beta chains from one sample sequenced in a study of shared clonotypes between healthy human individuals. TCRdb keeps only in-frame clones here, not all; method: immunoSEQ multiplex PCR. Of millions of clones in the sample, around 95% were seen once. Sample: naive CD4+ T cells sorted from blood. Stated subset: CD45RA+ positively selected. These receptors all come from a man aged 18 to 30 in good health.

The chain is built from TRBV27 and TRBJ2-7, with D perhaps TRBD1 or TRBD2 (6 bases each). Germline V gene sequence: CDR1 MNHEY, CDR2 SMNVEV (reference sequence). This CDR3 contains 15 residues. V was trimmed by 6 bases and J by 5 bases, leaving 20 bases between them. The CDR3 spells CASRQGTAGSNEQYF. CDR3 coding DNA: TGTGCCAGCAGGCAGGGGACTGCCGGCTCGAACGAGCAGTACTTC.

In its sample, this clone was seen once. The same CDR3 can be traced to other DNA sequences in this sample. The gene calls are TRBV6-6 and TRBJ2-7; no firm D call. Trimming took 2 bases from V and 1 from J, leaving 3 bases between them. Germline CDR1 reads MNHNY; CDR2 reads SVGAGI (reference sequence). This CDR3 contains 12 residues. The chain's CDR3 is CASSYVSYEQYF. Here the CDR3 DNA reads TGTGCCAGCAGTTACGTATCCTACGAGCAGTACTTC.

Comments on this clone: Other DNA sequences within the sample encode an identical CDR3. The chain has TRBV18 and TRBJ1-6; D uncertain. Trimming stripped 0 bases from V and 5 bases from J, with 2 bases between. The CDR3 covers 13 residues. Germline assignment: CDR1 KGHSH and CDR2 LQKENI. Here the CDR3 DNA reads TGTGCCAGCTCACCACCCAATAATTCACCCCTCCACTTT. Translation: CASSPPNNSPLHF. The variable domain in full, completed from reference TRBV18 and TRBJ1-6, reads NAGVMQNPRHLVRRRGQEARLRCSPMKGHSHVYWYRQLPEEGLKFMVYLQKENIIDESGMPKERFSAEFPKEGPSILRIQQVVRGDSAAYFCASSPPNNSPLHFGNGTRLTVT.

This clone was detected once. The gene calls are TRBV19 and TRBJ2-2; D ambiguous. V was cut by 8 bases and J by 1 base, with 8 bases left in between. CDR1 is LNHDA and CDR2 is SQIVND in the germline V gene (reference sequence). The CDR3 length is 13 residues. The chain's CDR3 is CASSARNTGELFF. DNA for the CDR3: TGTGCCAGTTCAGCTAGGAACACCGGGGAGCTGTTTTTT. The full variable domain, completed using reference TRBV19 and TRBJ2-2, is DGGITQSPKYLFRKEGQNVTLSCEQNLNHDAMYWYRQDPGQGLRLIYYSQIVNDFQKGDIAEGYSVSREKKESFPLTVTSAQKNPTAFYLCASSARNTGELFFGEGSRLTVL.

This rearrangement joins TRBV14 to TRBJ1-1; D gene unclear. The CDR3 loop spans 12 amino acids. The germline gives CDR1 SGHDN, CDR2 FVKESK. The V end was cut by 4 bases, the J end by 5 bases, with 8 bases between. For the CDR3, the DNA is TGTGCCAGCAGCCTAGTAGGTACTGAAGCTTTCTTT. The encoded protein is CASSLVGTEAFF.

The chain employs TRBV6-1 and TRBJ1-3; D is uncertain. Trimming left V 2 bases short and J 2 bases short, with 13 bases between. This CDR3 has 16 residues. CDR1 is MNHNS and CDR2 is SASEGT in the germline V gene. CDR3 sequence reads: CASSEIDPRTGNTIYF. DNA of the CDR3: TGTGCCAGCAGTGAAATTGACCCTCGGACTGGAAACACCATATATTTT.

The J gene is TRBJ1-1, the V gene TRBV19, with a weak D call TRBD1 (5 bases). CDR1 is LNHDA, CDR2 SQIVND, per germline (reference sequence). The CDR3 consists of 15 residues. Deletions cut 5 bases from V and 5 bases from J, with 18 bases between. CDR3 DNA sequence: TGTGCCAGTAGTCGGGTGGCCAGGGAGGGAACTGAAGCTTTCTTT. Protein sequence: CASSRVAREGTEAFF.

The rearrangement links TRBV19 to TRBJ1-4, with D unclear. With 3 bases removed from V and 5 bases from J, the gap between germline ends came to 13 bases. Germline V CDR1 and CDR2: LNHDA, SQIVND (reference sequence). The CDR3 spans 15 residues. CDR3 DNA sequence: TGTGCCAGTAGTATGATGGGAATTGGGAATGAAAAACTGTTTTTT. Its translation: CASSMMGIGNEKLFF.

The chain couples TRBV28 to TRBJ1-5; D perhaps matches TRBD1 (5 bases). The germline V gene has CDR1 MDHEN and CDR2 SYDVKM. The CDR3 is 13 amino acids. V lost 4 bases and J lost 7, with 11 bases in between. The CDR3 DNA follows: TGTGCCAGCAGTTGGTCCGGGGCGCAGCCCCAGCATTTT. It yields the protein CASSWSGAQPQHF.

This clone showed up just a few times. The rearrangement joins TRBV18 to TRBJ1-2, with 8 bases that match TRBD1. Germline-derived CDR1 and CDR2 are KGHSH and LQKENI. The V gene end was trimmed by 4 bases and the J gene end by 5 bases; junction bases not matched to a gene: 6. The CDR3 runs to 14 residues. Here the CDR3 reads CASSRTGTGYGYTF. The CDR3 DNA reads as TGTGCCAGCTCACGCACCGGGACAGGTTATGGCTACACCTTC. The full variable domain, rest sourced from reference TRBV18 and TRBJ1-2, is NAGVMQNPRHLVRRRGQEARLRCSPMKGHSHVYWYRQLPEEGLKFMVYLQKENIIDESGMPKERFSAEFPKEGPSILRIQQVVRGDSAAYFCASSRTGTGYGYTFGSGTRLTVV.

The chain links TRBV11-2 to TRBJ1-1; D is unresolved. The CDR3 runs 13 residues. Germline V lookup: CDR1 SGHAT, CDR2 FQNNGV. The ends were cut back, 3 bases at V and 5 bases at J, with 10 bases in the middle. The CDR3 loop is CASSLTVGTEAFF. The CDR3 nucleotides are TGTGCCAGCAGCTTGACGGTTGGGACTGAAGCTTTCTTT.

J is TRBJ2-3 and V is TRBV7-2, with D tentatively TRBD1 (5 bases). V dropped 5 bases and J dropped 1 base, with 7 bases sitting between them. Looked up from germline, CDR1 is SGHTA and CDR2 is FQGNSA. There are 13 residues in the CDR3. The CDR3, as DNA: TGTGCCAGCAGCGGACAACGCACAGATACGCAGTATTTT. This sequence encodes CASSGQRTDTQYF.

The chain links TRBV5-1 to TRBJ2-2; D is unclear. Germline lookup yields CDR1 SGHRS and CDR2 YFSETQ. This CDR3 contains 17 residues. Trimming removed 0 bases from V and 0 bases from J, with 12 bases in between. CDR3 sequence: CASSLESLQPNTGELFF. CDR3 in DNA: TGCGCCAGCAGCTTGGAGTCCTTGCAACCGAACACCGGGGAGCTGTTTTTT.

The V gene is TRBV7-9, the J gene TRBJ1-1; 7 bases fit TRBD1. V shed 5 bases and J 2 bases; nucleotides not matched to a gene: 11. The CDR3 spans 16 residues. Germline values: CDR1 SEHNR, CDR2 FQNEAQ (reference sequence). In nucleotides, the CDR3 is TGTGCCAGCAGCCCGCGTCCCGGGACAGCCAACACTGAAGCTTTCTTT. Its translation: CASSPRPGTANTEAFF.

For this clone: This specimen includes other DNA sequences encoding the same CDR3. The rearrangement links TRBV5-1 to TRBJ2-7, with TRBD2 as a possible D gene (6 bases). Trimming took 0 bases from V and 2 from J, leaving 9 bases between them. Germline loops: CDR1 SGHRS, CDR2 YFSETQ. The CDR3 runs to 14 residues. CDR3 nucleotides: TGCGCCAGCAGCTTGGAGGGCGGGACCTACGAGCAGTACTTC. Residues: CASSLEGGTYEQYF.

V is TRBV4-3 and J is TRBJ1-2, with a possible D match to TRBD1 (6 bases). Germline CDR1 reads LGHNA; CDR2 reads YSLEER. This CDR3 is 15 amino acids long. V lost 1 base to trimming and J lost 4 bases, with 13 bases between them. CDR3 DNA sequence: TGCGCCAGCAGCCAAGCCCCGGGACACTCCTATGGCTACACCTTC. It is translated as CASSQAPGHSYGYTF.

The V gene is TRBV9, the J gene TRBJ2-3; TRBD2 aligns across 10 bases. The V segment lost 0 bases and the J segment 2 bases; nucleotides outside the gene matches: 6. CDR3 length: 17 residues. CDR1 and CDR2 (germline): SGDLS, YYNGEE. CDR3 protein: CASSVGVAGGLTDTQYF. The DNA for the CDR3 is TGTGCCAGCAGCGTAGGAGTAGCGGGGGGACTCACAGATACGCAGTATTTT.

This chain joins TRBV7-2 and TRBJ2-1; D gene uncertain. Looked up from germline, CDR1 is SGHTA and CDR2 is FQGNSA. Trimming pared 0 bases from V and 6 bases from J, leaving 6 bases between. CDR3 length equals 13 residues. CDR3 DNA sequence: TGTGCCAGCAGCTTAGCGGGATTCAATGAGCAGTTCTTC. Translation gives CASSLAGFNEQFF.

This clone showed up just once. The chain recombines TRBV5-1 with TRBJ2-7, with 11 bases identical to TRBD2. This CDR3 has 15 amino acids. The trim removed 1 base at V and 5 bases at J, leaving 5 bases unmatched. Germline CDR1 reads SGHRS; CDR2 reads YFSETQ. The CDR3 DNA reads TGCGCCAGCAGCTTGTTAGGGACTAGCGGCCACGAGCAGTACTTC. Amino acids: CASSLLGTSGHEQYF.

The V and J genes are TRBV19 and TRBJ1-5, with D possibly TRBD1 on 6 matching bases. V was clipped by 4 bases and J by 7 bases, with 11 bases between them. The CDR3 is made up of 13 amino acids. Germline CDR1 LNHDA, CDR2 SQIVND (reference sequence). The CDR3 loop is CASSSGGRQPQHF. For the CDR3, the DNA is TGTGCCAGTAGTAGCGGGGGCCGGCAGCCCCAGCATTTT.

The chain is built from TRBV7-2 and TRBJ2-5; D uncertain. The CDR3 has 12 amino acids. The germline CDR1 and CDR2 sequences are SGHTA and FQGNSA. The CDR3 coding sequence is TGTGCGTCGGGCTGGGGCCAAGAGACCCAGTACTTC. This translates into CASGWGQETQYF.

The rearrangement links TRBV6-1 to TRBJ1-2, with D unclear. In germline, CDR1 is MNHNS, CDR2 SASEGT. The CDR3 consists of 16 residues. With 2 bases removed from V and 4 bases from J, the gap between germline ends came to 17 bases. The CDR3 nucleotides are TGTGCCAGCAGTGAATTGACCACAAGTAGGGCCTATGGCTACACCTTC. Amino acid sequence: CASSELTTSRAYGYTF.

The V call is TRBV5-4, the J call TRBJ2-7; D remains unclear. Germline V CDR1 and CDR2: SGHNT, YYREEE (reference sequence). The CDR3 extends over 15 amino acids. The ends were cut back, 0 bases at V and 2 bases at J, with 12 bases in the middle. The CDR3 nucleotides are TGTGCCAGCAGCTTGGAGGCTAGTCGAACCTACGAGCAGTACTTC. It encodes CASSLEASRTYEQYF.